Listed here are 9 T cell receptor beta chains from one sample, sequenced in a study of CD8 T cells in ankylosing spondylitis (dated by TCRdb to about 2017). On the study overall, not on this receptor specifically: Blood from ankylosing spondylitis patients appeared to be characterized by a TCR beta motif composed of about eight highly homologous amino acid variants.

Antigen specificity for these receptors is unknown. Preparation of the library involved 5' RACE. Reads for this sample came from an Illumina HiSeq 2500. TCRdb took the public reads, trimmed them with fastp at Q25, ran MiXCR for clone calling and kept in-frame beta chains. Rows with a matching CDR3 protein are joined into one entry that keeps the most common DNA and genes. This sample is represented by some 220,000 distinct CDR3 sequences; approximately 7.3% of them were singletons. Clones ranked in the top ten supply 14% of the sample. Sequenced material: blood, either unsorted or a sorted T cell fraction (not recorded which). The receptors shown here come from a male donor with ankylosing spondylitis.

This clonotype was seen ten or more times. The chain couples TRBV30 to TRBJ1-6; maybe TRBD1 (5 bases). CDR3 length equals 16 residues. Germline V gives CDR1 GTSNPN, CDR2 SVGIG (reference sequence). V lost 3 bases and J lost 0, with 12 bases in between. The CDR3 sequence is CAWSGDESSYNSPLHF. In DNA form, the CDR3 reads TGTGCCTGGAGCGGGGACGAGAGCTCCTATAATTCACCCCTCCACTTT.

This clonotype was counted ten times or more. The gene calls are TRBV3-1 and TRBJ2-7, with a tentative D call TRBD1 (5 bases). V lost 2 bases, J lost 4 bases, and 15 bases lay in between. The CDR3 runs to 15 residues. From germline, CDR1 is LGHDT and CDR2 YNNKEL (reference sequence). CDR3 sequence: CASSQPTDPPYEQYF. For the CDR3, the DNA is TGTGCCAGCAGCCAACCGACAGACCCACCGTACGAGCAGTACTTC.

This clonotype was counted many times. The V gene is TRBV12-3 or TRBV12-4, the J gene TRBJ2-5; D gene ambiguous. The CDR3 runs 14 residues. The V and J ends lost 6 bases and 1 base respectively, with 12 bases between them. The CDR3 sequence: CASSKQVSQETQYF. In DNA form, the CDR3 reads TGTGCCAGCAGCAAACAAGTGAGCCAAGAGACCCAGTACTTC.

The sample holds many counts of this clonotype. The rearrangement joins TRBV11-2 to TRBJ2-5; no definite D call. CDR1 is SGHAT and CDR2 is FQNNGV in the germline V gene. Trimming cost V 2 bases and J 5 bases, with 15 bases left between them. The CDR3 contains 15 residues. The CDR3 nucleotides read TGTGCCAGCAGCTTATATGCCCTACCCGGCGAGACCCAGTACTTC. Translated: CASSLYALPGETQYF.

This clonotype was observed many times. The CDR3 region is CASSGVAGTGAGELFF. CDR3 nucleotide sequence: TGTGCCAGCAGCGGAGTTGCTGGGACAGGGGCCGGGGAGCTGTTTTTT. The chain carries TRBV9 and TRBJ2-2; 10 nucleotides align to TRBD1. This CDR3 spans 16 amino acids. V lost 3 bases and J lost 6; bases outside the gene matches: 8. Germline loops: CDR1 SGDLS, CDR2 YYNGEE.

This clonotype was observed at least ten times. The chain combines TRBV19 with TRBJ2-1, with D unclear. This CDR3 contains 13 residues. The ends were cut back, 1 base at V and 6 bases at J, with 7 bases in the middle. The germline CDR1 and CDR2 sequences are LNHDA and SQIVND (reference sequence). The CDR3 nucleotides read TGTGCCAGTAGTATAGTCTCACTCAATGAGCAGTTCTTC. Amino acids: CASSIVSLNEQFF.

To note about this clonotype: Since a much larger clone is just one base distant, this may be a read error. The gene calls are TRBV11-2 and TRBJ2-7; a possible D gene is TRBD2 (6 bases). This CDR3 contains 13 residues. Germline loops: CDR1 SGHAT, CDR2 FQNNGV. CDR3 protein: CVSSGTSPYEQYF. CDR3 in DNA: TGTGTCAGCAGCGGTACTAGCCCCTACGAGCAGTACTTC.

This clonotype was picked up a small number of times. The CDR3 DNA sequence: TGTGCCAGCAGCAAAGCGTCAGGGAGGCTCCATACGCAGTATTTT. The encoded protein is CASSKASGRLHTQYF. V gene TRBV21-1 combines with J gene TRBJ2-3; the table calls TRBD2, which could not be checked here. TRBV21-1 is annotated as a pseudogene. The CDR3 consists of 15 residues.

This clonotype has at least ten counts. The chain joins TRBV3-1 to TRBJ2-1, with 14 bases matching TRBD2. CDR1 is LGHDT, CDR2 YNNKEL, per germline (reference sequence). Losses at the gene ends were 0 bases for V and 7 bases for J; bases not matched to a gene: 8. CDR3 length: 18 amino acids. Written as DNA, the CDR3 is TGTGCCAGCAGCCAAGAAGCTCTGACTAGCGGGGGGGGAAATGAGCAGTTCTTC. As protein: CASSQEALTSGGGNEQFF.